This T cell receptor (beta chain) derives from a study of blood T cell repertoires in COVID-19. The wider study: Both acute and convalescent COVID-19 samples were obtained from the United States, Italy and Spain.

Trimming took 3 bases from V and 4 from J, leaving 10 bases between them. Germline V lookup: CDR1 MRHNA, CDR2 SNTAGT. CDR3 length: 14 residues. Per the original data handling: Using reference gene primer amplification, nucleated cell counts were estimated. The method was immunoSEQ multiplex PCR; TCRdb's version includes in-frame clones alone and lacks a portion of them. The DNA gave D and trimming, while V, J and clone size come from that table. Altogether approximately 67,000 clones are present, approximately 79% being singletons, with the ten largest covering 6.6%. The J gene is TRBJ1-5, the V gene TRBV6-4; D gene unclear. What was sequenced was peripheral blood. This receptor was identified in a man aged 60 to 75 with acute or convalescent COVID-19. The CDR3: CASSETPGNQPQHF. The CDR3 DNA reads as TGTGCCAGCAGTGAAACGCCGGGGAATCAGCCCCAGCATTTT.